These T cell receptor beta chains were read from a single sample in a study of tumor-infiltrating lymphocytes in localized non-small cell lung cancer. Sequencing used immunoSEQ multiplex PCR; TCRdb keeps in-frame clones, though not all of them. Here the sample spans around 24,000 clones, 50% to 70% being singletons. Sample: lung tumor tissue. These receptor sequences come from a human donor with non-small cell lung cancer. Each CDR3 is given with its conserved first and last residue. Each record gives: D gene, clone size, V gene, J gene, CDR3 protein, CDR3 DNA. D genes are given only for firm matches. Clone size, where shown, is once, few, many, or a class for clones that have expanded.

>-|once|TRBV20-1|TRBJ2-3
CSAQRSDTQYF
TGCAGTGCTCAGCGCTCAGATACGCAGTATTTT
>-|once|TRBV6-5|TRBJ1-2
CASKVFANSGYGYTF
TGTGCCAGCAAAGTGTTTGCGAATAGTGGCTATGGCTACACCTTC
>TRBD2|-|TRBV6-1|TRBJ2-3
CASSDQRGGADTQYF
TGTGCCAGCAGTGACCAGCGGGGAGGGGCAGATACGCAGTATTTT
>TRBD1|few|TRBV19|TRBJ1-3
CASSERQGIGNTIYF
TGTGCCAGTAGTGAAAGACAGGGGATTGGAAACACCATATATTTT
>-|-|TRBV28|TRBJ1-1
CASSPSPGQQNTEAFF
TGTGCCAGCAGTCCCTCACCGGGGCAACAGAACACTGAAGCTTTCTTT
>-|-|TRBV5-5|TRBJ2-6
CASSLLPGFTGANVLTF
TGTGCCAGCAGCTTGTTACCAGGGTTTACTGGGGCCAACGTCCTGACTTTC
>TRBD1|few|TRBV2|TRBJ1-4
CASSTGANNEKLFF
TGTGCCAGCAGTACAGGGGCAAATAATGAAAAACTGTTTTTT
>TRBD1|-|TRBV15|TRBJ2-7
CATSRDLGAGGRDEQYF
TGTGCCACCAGCAGAGATCTCGGGGCAGGGGGCCGTGACGAGCAGTACTTC
>-|few|TRBV2|TRBJ1-1
CASSEDRNTEAFF
TGTGCCAGCAGTGAAGACAGGAACACTGAAGCTTTCTTT
>-|few|TRBV9|TRBJ2-1
CASSVSHYYYNEQFF
TGTGCCAGCAGCGTGAGCCACTACTACTACAATGAGCAGTTCTTC
>-|once|TRBV9|TRBJ2-5
CASSVGGQGGETQYF
TGTGCCAGCAGCGTAGGGGGGCAGGGAGGGGAGACCCAGTACTTC
>-|-|TRBV28|TRBJ2-7
CASSPQWGNEQYF
TGTGCCAGCAGTCCTCAATGGGGGAACGAGCAGTACTTC
>TRBD2|few|TRBV5-1|TRBJ2-1
CASSSILAGGPYNEQFF
TGCGCCAGCAGCTCGATCCTAGCGGGAGGACCCTACAATGAGCAGTTCTTC
>-|-|TRBV4-1|TRBJ2-5
CASSRYGRGSGETQYF
TGCGCCAGCAGCAGGTACGGGAGAGGGTCGGGGGAGACCCAGTACTTC
>TRBD2|-|TRBV5-1|TRBJ2-2
CASSSRLAGVGGELFF
TGCGCCAGCAGCTCCCGACTAGCGGGAGTGGGCGGGGAGCTGTTTTTT
>-|-|TRBV9|TRBJ2-1
CASSVASGLTYNEQFF
TGTGCCAGCAGCGTAGCCAGCGGGTTGACCTACAATGAGCAGTTCTTC
>TRBD2|-|TRBV7-2|TRBJ2-5
CASSLGGTRGETQYF
TGTGCCAGCAGCTTAGGAGGGACTAGGGGAGAGACCCAGTACTTC
>-|few|TRBV19|TRBJ1-4
CASSRDSLDEKLFF
TGTGCCAGTAGCAGAGACAGCTTGGATGAAAAACTGTTTTTT
>-|-|TRBV5-6|TRBJ1-4
CASSLNRQGNEKLFF
TGTGCCAGCAGCTTGAATCGCCAGGGCAATGAAAAACTGTTTTTT
>-|once|TRBV27|TRBJ2-1
CASHRGGAYNEQFF
TGTGCCAGCCACAGGGGGGGGGCCTACAATGAGCAGTTCTTC
>-|-|TRBV6-1|TRBJ2-7
CASSEFGRVNYEQYF
TGTGCCAGCAGTGAATTTGGCAGGGTGAACTACGAGCAGTACTTC
>TRBD2|-|TRBV27|TRBJ2-5
CASTPFGGTSPAQTQYF
TGTGCCAGCACTCCGTTCGGGGGGACTAGCCCGGCCCAGACCCAGTACTTC
>-|-|TRBV5-1|TRBJ1-1
CASSFVGDSEAFF
TGCGCCAGCAGCTTCGTCGGGGATTCTGAAGCTTTCTTT
>-|-|TRBV5-4|TRBJ2-7
CASSPPGSSYEQYF
TGTGCCAGCAGCCCGCCCGGGAGCTCCTACGAGCAGTACTTC
>-|-|TRBV6-1|TRBJ1-5
CASSEASQGNQPQHF
TGTGCCAGCAGTGAAGCATCACAGGGAAATCAGCCCCAGCATTTT
>TRBD1|once|TRBV15|TRBJ1-5
CATSSTGGKVQPQHF
TGTGCCACCAGCTCGACAGGGGGTAAGGTTCAGCCCCAGCATTTT
>TRBD1|-|TRBV6-5|TRBJ1-2
CASSSGGSIYGYTF
TGTGCCAGCAGTTCAGGGGGCAGTATCTATGGCTACACCTTC
>TRBD2|-|TRBV13|TRBJ2-5
CASSPPWEGWETQYF
TGTGCCAGCAGCCCACCCTGGGAGGGGTGGGAGACCCAGTACTTC
>-|-|TRBV5-5|TRBJ1-2
CASTLDPGSYGYTF
TGTGCCAGCACCCTAGACCCGGGGAGCTATGGCTACACCTTC
>-|-|TRBV6-5|TRBJ1-5
CASRANLGGYQPQHF
TGTGCCAGCAGAGCAAACCTAGGGGGTTACCAGCCCCAGCATTTT
>-|-|TRBV5-1|TRBJ2-7
CASSLGGPNYEQYF
TGCGCCAGCAGCTTGGGGGGGCCTAATTACGAGCAGTACTTC
>-|-|TRBV15|TRBJ1-2
CATSRDLGSLSGYTF
TGTGCCACCAGCAGAGATCTGGGGTCCCTCTCTGGCTACACCTTC
>-|-|TRBV7-9|TRBJ2-7
CASSLGLGAARYEQYF
TGTGCCAGCAGCTTAGGGTTAGGTGCAGCCCGCTACGAGCAGTACTTC
>-|-|TRBV5-5|TRBJ2-3
CASSPGGTDTQYF
TGTGCCAGCAGTCCCGGGGGCACAGATACGCAGTATTTT
>-|few|TRBV7-9|TRBJ2-2
CASSPQPGELFF
TGTGCCAGCAGCCCCCAACCCGGGGAGCTGTTTTTT
>-|-|TRBV21-1|TRBJ2-7
CASSTRTCTPYEQYF
TGTGCCAGCAGCACTCGAACTTGTACCCCCTACGAGCAGTACTTC
>TRBD1|-|TRBV19|TRBJ2-5
CASSIDGQGAGTQYF
TGTGCCAGTAGTATAGACGGGCAGGGGGCAGGGACCCAGTACTTC
>-|few|TRBV10-2|TRBJ2-5
CASSGRGRREETQYF
TGCGCCAGCAGTGGGAGGGGGCGAAGGGAAGAGACCCAGTACTTC
>TRBD1|-|TRBV7-2|TRBJ1-3
CASSLFAGQASGNTIYF
TGTGCCAGCAGCTTATTTGCTGGACAGGCTTCTGGAAACACCATATATTTT
>-|-|TRBV9|TRBJ2-3
CASSPDSYTQYF
TGTGCCAGCAGCCCAGACTCATATACGCAGTATTTT
>-|-|TRBV6-1|TRBJ1-2
CASTETSVGYTF
TGTGCCAGCACCGAGACATCAGTCGGCTACACCTTC
>-|-|TRBV28|TRBJ1-1
CASRTGMNTEAFF
TGTGCCAGCAGGACGGGTATGAACACTGAAGCTTTCTTT
>TRBD2|-|TRBV6-5|TRBJ2-5
CASKDAGRGETQYF
TGTGCCAGCAAGGATGCGGGGAGGGGAGAGACCCAGTACTTC
>-|-|TRBV7-2|TRBJ1-1
CASSPPWGGDGDTEAFF
TGTGCCAGCAGCCCGCCGTGGGGCGGTGATGGGGACACTGAAGCTTTCTTT
>-|-|TRBV5-1|TRBJ2-5
CASSLQGGWQETQYF
TGCGCCAGCAGTTTACAAGGGGGGTGGCAAGAGACCCAGTACTTC
>TRBD1|once|TRBV18|TRBJ2-7
CASSPPTGKGREQYF
TGTGCCAGCTCACCACCGACAGGGAAAGGACGGGAGCAGTACTTC
>-|-|TRBV5-1|TRBJ2-1
CASSLGNYNEQFF
TGCGCCAGCAGCTTGGGAAACTACAATGAGCAGTTCTTC
>-|-|TRBV2|TRBJ2-7
CASSDVWETEYEQYF
TGTGCCAGCAGTGATGTTTGGGAGACTGAGTACGAGCAGTACTTC
>-|few|TRBV11-2|TRBJ1-1
CASSLVREAFF
TGTGCCAGCAGCTTAGTTCGGGAAGCTTTCTTT
>TRBD2|-|TRBV30|TRBJ2-7
CAGGELAGGGIYEQYF
TGTGCCGGAGGGGAACTAGCGGGAGGGGGCATCTACGAGCAGTACTTC
>-|-|TRBV27|TRBJ1-4
CASSSSMTGSHEKLFF
TGTGCCAGCAGTTCATCCATGACGGGGAGTCATGAAAAACTGTTTTTT
>-|-|TRBV5-1|TRBJ2-1
CASSLVPYPYNEQFF
TGCGCCAGCAGCTTGGTACCCTACCCCTACAATGAGCAGTTCTTC
>TRBD1|-|TRBV30|TRBJ2-5
CAWGGQAVETQYF
TGTGCCTGGGGGGGACAGGCGGTGGAGACCCAGTACTTC